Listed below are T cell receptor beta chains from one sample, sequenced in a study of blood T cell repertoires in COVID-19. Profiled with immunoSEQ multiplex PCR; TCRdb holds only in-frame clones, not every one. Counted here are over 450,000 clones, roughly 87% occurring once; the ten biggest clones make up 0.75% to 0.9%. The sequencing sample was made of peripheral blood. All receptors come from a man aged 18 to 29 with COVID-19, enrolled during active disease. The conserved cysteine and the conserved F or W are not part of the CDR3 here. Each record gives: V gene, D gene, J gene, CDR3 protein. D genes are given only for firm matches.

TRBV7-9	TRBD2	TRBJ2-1	ASSLIAGGNEQF
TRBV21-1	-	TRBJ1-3	ASSKGVRILGDTIY
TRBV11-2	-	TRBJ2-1	ASSPGGSDEQF
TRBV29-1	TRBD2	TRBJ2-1	SVEGYQRERNNEQF
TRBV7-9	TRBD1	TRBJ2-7	ASSSDRGFYEQY
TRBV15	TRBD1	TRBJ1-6	ATQQGEAYNSPLH
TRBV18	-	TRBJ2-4	ASSRIQGGKNIQY
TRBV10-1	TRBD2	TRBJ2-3	ASSPTSGGTDTQY
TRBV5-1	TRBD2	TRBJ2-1	ASSLAAREDYSVWSSYNEQF
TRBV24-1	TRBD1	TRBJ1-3	ATPEQGPSGNTIY
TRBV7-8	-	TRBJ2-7	ASTPAESSYEQY
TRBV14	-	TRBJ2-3	ASSPWRSEDTDTQY
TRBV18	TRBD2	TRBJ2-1	ASSPPGLAYNEQF
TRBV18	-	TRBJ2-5	ASSPSSRAETQY
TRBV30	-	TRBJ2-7	AWSTQGLGEQY